These 14 T cell receptor beta chains originate from one sample sequenced in a study of CD8 T cells in ankylosing spondylitis. Regarding the study as a whole: A TCR beta motif made of fewer than ten highly homologous variants seemed typical of ankylosing spondylitis blood.

In TCRdb, the 5' RACE reads were re-called with MiXCR into one record per CDR3 protein. The sample has over 200,000 distinct CDR3 sequences, about 16% seen once. These receptors are not linked to any known antigen. Material: blood, either unsorted or a sorted T cell fraction (not recorded which). The receptor set was obtained from a male donor with ankylosing spondylitis.

This clonotype was observed a handful of times. The chain couples TRBV20-1 to TRBJ1-2, with D hard to call. Trimming left V 0 bases short and J 1 base short, with 6 bases between. The CDR3 has 13 residues. Germline CDR1 DFQATT, CDR2 SNEGSKA (reference sequence). In nucleotides, the CDR3 is TGCAGTGCTAGAGATCGGCATAACTATGGCTACACCTTC. Translation gives CSARDRHNYGYTF.

CDR3 protein: CASSQAKGGGTEAFF. Here the CDR3 DNA reads TGTGCCAGCAGCCAAGCAAAAGGGGGGGGGACTGAAGCTTTCTTT. V is TRBV3-1 and J is TRBJ1-1; weak D call: TRBD1 (6 bases). Germline V gene lookup returns CDR1 LGHDT and CDR2 YNNKEL (reference sequence). Deletions cut 1 base from V and 5 bases from J, with 14 bases between. CDR3 length: 15 residues.

This clonotype appeared a few times. The genes are TRBV6-5 and TRBJ2-7, with 8 bases identical to TRBD1. The V segment lost 0 bases and the J segment 5 bases; nucleotides outside the gene matches: 3. CDR3 length: 14 residues. From germline, CDR1 is MNHEY and CDR2 SVGAGI. The CDR3 here is CASSYSGTGDEQYF. CDR3 coding DNA: TGTGCCAGCAGTTACTCCGGGACAGGCGACGAGCAGTACTTC.

V is TRBV4-1 and J is TRBJ2-7; 8 bases line up with TRBD2. J was trimmed by 2 bases and V by 0 bases; bases with no gene match: 6. CDR1 is MGHRA and CDR2 is YSYEKL in the germline V gene. This CDR3 has 16 residues. The CDR3 reads CASSQELLGLAYEQYF. The CDR3 DNA reads as TGCGCCAGCAGCCAAGAGTTGCTGGGACTAGCCTACGAGCAGTACTTC.

The chain uses TRBV6-1 and TRBJ1-1, with 8 bases aligning to TRBD1. CDR1 MNHNS and CDR2 SASEGT come from the germline V gene. This CDR3 spans 16 amino acids. V shed 3 bases, J shed 4 bases, and the junction held 10 bases outside the gene matches. The DNA for the CDR3 is TGTGCCAGCAGTGACCCCATTGACAGGGGTAGCACTGAAGCTTTCTTT. Amino acid sequence: CASSDPIDRGSTEAFF.

The rearrangement links TRBV30 to TRBJ2-1; D uncertain. The CDR3 consists of 14 residues. V lost 0 bases and J 6 bases, leaving 12 bases between the germline ends. The germline CDR1 and CDR2 sequences are GTSNPN and SVGIG (reference sequence). CDR3 sequence: CAWSVGAGRNEQFF. In DNA form, the CDR3 reads TGTGCCTGGAGTGTCGGCGCTGGGCGCAATGAGCAGTTCTTC.

The chain recombines TRBV30 with TRBJ2-1, with D hard to call. CDR1 is GTSNPN, CDR2 SVGIG, per germline (reference sequence). V lost 5 bases to trimming and J lost 5 bases, with 13 bases between them. The CDR3 has 13 amino acids. This CDR3 reads CAWAGSINNEQFF. The CDR3 DNA follows: TGTGCCTGGGCCGGGTCCATCAACAATGAGCAGTTCTTC.

There are a few counts of this clonotype. The junction departs from germline at one end; a sequencing error may be responsible. The chain couples TRBV6-5 to TRBJ2-2; tentatively, D is TRBD2 (6 bases). Germline assignment: CDR1 MNHEY and CDR2 SVGAGI. CDR3 length equals 11 residues. CDR3 region: CASSYGGELSF. For the CDR3, the DNA is TGTGCCAGCAGTTACGGCGGGGAGCTGTCTTTT.

V is TRBV20-1 and J is TRBJ1-2; a weak D match, TRBD1 (5 bases). Germline lookup yields CDR1 DFQATT and CDR2 SNEGSKA (reference sequence). V gave up 5 bases and J gave up 8 bases, with 21 bases separating them. The CDR3 runs to 14 residues. The CDR3 reads CSAPPGPGGEGYTF. In nucleotides, the CDR3 is TGCAGTGCTCCCCCGGGCCCGGGGGGTGAGGGCTACACCTTC.

This clonotype was seen more than once but under ten times. The genes are TRBV7-9 and TRBJ2-1; D not resolved. Germline CDR1 reads SEHNR; CDR2 reads FQNEAQ (reference sequence). CDR3 length: 17 residues. V was shortened by 4 bases and J by 2 bases, with 18 bases between the two germline ends. The CDR3 DNA reads as TGTGCCAGCAGCTCCCCCCTTTCGGTCTACACCTACAATGAGCAGTTCTTC. Protein product: CASSSPLSVYTYNEQFF.

This chain uses TRBV3-1 with TRBJ2-5; no definite D call. Germline CDR1 reads LGHDT; CDR2 reads YNNKEL (reference sequence). The CDR3 is 14 amino acids. The germline V and J ends were trimmed by 4 bases and 0 bases, with 9 bases remaining between them. The CDR3 sequence: CASSPFSYQETQYF. The CDR3 coding sequence is TGTGCCAGCAGCCCATTCAGCTACCAAGAGACCCAGTACTTC.

This clonotype was counted at least ten times. CDR3: CASSPGVENTEAFF. Here the CDR3 DNA reads TGTGCCAGCAGTCCAGGGGTAGAGAACACTGAAGCTTTCTTT. J is TRBJ1-1 and V is TRBV12-3 or TRBV12-4, with a weak D call TRBD1 (6 bases). V was clipped by 5 bases and J by 1 base, with 11 bases between them. The length of the CDR3 is 14 residues.

CDR3 bases: TGTGCCAGCAGCAGCCGACAAAACACTGAAGCTTTCTTT. It yields the protein CASSSRQNTEAFF. The chain recombines TRBV12-3 or TRBV12-4 with TRBJ1-1, with D unclear. CDR3 length equals 13 residues. Trimming shortened V by 6 bases and J by 2 bases, and 10 bases separated the two germline ends.

In DNA form, the CDR3 reads TGTGCCAGCAGCGTTAATAGCAATCAGCCCCAGCATTTT. Protein sequence: CASSVNSNQPQHF. J is TRBJ1-5 and V is TRBV27; the D is unclear. This CDR3 is built from 13 residues. V was cut by 6 bases and J by 0 bases, with 6 bases left in between. Germline lookup yields CDR1 MNHEY and CDR2 SMNVEV (reference sequence).